These 24 T cell receptor beta chains share one sample of origin, sequenced in a study of technical replicates of blood from a handful of donors (dated by TCRdb to 2017 to 2019). Library method: the immunoSEQ multiplex PCR assay. TCRdb stores this immuneACCESS table with in-frame sequences only. Part of the clones is absent; in the studies checked, under half of the shortfall reflects unresolved V genes, and no reason is known for the rest. In this sample the table shows some 71,000 clones, roughly 96% of which occur a single time. Clones ranked in the top ten supply approximately 0.2% of the sample. Specimen: T cells isolated from PBMCs. These TCRs come from a human donor in good health.

The rearrangement links TRBV18 to TRBJ2-2; D gene unclear. The V and J ends lost 3 bases and 3 bases respectively, with 11 bases between them. The germline gives CDR1 KGHSH, CDR2 LQKENI. The CDR3 has 15 amino acids. The CDR3 is CASSPGRRYTGELFF. The CDR3 DNA reads as TGTGCCAGCTCACCCGGAAGGCGGTACACCGGGGAGCTGTTTTTT.

This chain uses TRBV25-1 with TRBJ2-7; D remains unclear. Germline lookup yields CDR1 MGHDK and CDR2 SYGVNS. The CDR3 has 12 residues. Trimming removed 3 bases from V and 3 bases from J, with 6 bases in between. CDR3 in DNA: TGTGCCAGCAGTGACGTCCTCTACGAGCAGTACTTC. Residues: CASSDVLYEQYF.

The J gene is TRBJ1-6, the V gene TRBV27, with D possibly TRBD1 on 5 matching bases. Germline V gene sequence: CDR1 MNHEY, CDR2 SMNVEV (reference sequence). The CDR3 length is 17 residues. The V end was cut by 5 bases, the J end by 10 bases, with 24 bases between. Here the CDR3 reads CASSAPVGPIGRSPLHF. The CDR3 DNA reads as TGTGCCAGCAGTGCCCCCGTGGGGCCAATAGGGAGGTCACCCCTCCACTTT.

The V gene is TRBV18, the J gene TRBJ2-7, with D perhaps TRBD1 (6 bases). From germline, CDR1 is KGHSH and CDR2 LQKENI. Trimming took 6 bases from V and 5 from J, leaving 14 bases between them. This CDR3 contains 13 residues. CDR3 nucleotides: TGTGCCAGCTCGCTTACAGGGACGCACGAGCAGTACTTC. Encoded protein: CASSLTGTHEQYF.

The chain combines TRBV6-5 with TRBJ2-5; TRBD1 agrees at 8 bases. V lost 5 bases to trimming and J lost 5 bases; unmatched junction nucleotides: 4. Germline V gene sequence: CDR1 MNHEY, CDR2 SVGAGI. This CDR3 is built from 13 residues. CDR3 sequence: CASSRTGGETQYF. The CDR3 DNA follows: TGTGCCAGCAGTCGTACAGGGGGGGAGACCCAGTACTTC.

This clone was found once. This rearrangement joins TRBV6-6 to TRBJ1-2; D is unclear. Germline CDR1 and CDR2: MNHNY and SVGAGI (reference sequence). Trimming left V 2 bases short and J 4 bases short, with 8 bases between. CDR3 size: 13 residues. The CDR3 protein is CASSYDTAYGYTF. The CDR3 nucleotides read TGTGCCAGCAGTTACGACACGGCCTATGGCTACACCTTC.

The J gene is TRBJ2-7, the V gene TRBV5-4, with 9 bases fitting TRBD1. J was trimmed by 1 base and V by 4 bases; bases with no gene match: 12. The germline V gene encodes CDR1 SGHNT and CDR2 YYREEE (reference sequence). The CDR3 runs to 17 residues. The CDR3 is CASSGRDRDIRSYEQYF. The CDR3 bases are TGTGCCAGCAGCGGCCGGGACAGGGATATCCGATCCTACGAGCAGTACTTC.

The chain has TRBV11-1 and TRBJ2-1, with 11 bases lining up with TRBD2. The CDR3 is 17 residues long. V lost 5 bases, J lost 0 bases, and 6 bases stayed unmatched. From germline, CDR1 is SGHAT and CDR2 FQDESV (reference sequence). The chain's CDR3 is CASSLRTSGYSYNEQFF. In DNA form, the CDR3 reads TGTGCCAGCAGCCTTAGGACTAGCGGGTACTCCTACAATGAGCAGTTCTTC.

The chain has TRBV27 and TRBJ2-3, with 11 bases identical to TRBD2. From germline, CDR1 is MNHEY and CDR2 SMNVEV (reference sequence). The CDR3 has 16 residues. V lost 2 bases and J lost 2; bases outside the gene matches: 3. The CDR3 protein is CASSLLAGGVTDTQYF. The DNA of the CDR3 is TGTGCCAGCAGTTTACTAGCGGGAGGTGTCACAGATACGCAGTATTTT.

V usage is TRBV19 and J usage is TRBJ2-3; TRBD1 matches at 7 bases. The ends lost 6 bases at V and 1 base at J; junction bases unmatched: 10. The germline V gene has CDR1 LNHDA and CDR2 SQIVND (reference sequence). CDR3 size: 16 residues. The CDR3 nucleotides are TGTGCCAGTAGCGAAAGGGGGCAGGGACGCACAGATACGCAGTATTTT. This translates into CASSERGQGRTDTQYF.

CDR3 DNA sequence: TGTGCCAGCAGTTTAGACAGGGAGGTCAATGGCTACACCTTC. Protein: CASSLDREVNGYTF. J is TRBJ1-2 and V is TRBV28; 7 nucleotides agree with TRBD1. Germline CDR1 and CDR2: MDHEN and SYDVKM. V gave up 2 bases and J gave up 6 bases; unmatched junction bases: 6. The CDR3 contains 14 residues.

This chain connects TRBV11-3 to TRBJ1-3; 7 bases are shared with TRBD1. V trimming: 5 bases; J trimming: 1 base; junction bases outside the gene matches: 5. Germline values: CDR1 SGHNT, CDR2 YENEEA. The CDR3 runs to 15 residues. DNA for the CDR3: TGTGCCAGCAGCCCTCAGGGGGGATCTGGAAACACCATATATTTT. It specifies CASSPQGGSGNTIYF.

This chain joins TRBV6-1 and TRBJ1-2; 10 bases fit TRBD1. The V gene end was trimmed by 4 bases and the J gene end by 4 bases; junction bases not matched to a gene: 3. The germline V gene has CDR1 MNHNS and CDR2 SASEGT. The CDR3 extends over 14 amino acids. This CDR3 is CASSGRTGGYGYTF. CDR3 DNA: TGTGCCAGCAGTGGTCGGACAGGGGGCTATGGCTACACCTTC.

The V gene is TRBV4-1, the J gene TRBJ2-7; D perhaps matches TRBD2 (7 bases). Trimming left V 9 bases short and J 0 bases short, with 12 bases between. The germline V gene has CDR1 MGHRA and CDR2 YSYEKL. The CDR3 consists of 13 residues. In DNA form, the CDR3 reads TGCGCCAGTAGGGGGGGCAGCTCCTACGAGCAGTACTTC. Its protein product is CASRGGSSYEQYF.

This chain joins TRBV6-1 and TRBJ1-1; a possible D gene is TRBD1 (5 bases). The CDR3 extends over 17 amino acids. With 2 bases removed from V and 3 bases from J, the gap between germline ends came to 19 bases. Germline values: CDR1 MNHNS, CDR2 SASEGT. As DNA, the CDR3 is TGTGCCAGCAGTGAAAGTAAGGCCAGGCCGGGGGACACTGAAGCTTTCTTT. The encoded protein is CASSESKARPGDTEAFF.

J is TRBJ2-3 and V is TRBV7-9; a weak D match, TRBD1 (5 bases). Trimming cost V 4 bases and J 11 bases, with 13 bases left between them. Germline V CDR1 and CDR2: SEHNR, FQNEAQ (reference sequence). CDR3 length: 12 amino acids. The CDR3 protein is CASSSPTEEQYF. CDR3 sequence (DNA): TGTGCCAGCAGCTCCCCGACAGAGGAGCAGTATTTT.

The chain joins TRBV28 to TRBJ2-2; 7 bases fit TRBD1. The CDR3 extends over 15 amino acids. Germline V gene sequence: CDR1 MDHEN, CDR2 SYDVKM. Trimming cost V 6 bases and J 2 bases; bases outside gene matches: 6. CDR3: CASSPGQLNTGELFF. The CDR3 DNA follows: TGTGCCAGCAGCCCGGGACAGTTAAACACCGGGGAGCTGTTTTTT.

The chain joins TRBV7-6 to TRBJ2-2; D is possibly TRBD2 (5 bases). Per germline, CDR1 SGHVS and CDR2 FNYEAQ. V lost 9 bases to trimming and J lost 5 bases, with 13 bases between them. This CDR3 comprises 13 residues. The CDR3 DNA follows: TGTGCCAGGAGGGTCGTATGGACCGGGGAGCTGTTTTTT. This gives the protein CARRVVWTGELFF.

The chain employs TRBV19 and TRBJ2-7, with a possible D match to TRBD2 (7 bases). Looked up from germline, CDR1 is LNHDA and CDR2 is SQIVND (reference sequence). V was trimmed by 7 bases and J by 3 bases, leaving 19 bases between them. The length of the CDR3 is 15 residues. In DNA, the CDR3 is TGTGCCAGTAAATTGAGCGGGACATCCCGCTACGAGCAGTACTTC. Protein product: CASKLSGTSRYEQYF.

The chain couples TRBV11-2 to TRBJ1-1, with no clear D. The CDR3 runs 13 residues. Deletions cut 3 bases from V and 3 bases from J, with 8 bases between. CDR1 and CDR2 (germline): SGHAT, FQNNGV. The DNA of the CDR3 is TGTGCCAGCAGCTTCACCCGGGACACTGAAGCTTTCTTT. Translated, it gives CASSFTRDTEAFF.

The chain carries TRBV14 and TRBJ1-1; a weak D match, TRBD1 (6 bases). With 2 bases removed from V and 0 bases from J, the gap between germline ends came to 13 bases. Germline CDR1 reads SGHDN; CDR2 reads FVKESK. The CDR3 runs to 16 residues. Here the CDR3 reads CASSQYRALMNTEAFF. The CDR3 coding sequence is TGTGCCAGCAGCCAATACAGGGCCCTCATGAACACTGAAGCTTTCTTT.

The chain recombines TRBV7-6 with TRBJ2-1, with D uncertain. The V gene's germline CDR1 is SGHVS and CDR2 FNYEAQ. V dropped 1 base and J dropped 1 base, with 17 bases sitting between them. CDR3 length: 18 residues. CDR3 DNA sequence: TGTGCCAGCAGCTTAGTTGGTCGTGGCGGCGGTTCCTACAATGAGCAGTTCTTC. As protein: CASSLVGRGGGSYNEQFF.

The chain recombines TRBV28 with TRBJ2-7, with 11 bases that match TRBD1. The CDR3 has 15 residues. With V trimmed by 2 bases and J by 4 bases, 4 bases remained unmatched. Germline assignment: CDR1 MDHEN and CDR2 SYDVKM. The CDR3 DNA is TGTGCCAGCAGTTTACCTGGACAGGGGGCTTACGAGCAGTACTTC. Amino acids: CASSLPGQGAYEQYF. The full variable domain, with the rest looked up from reference TRBV28 and TRBJ2-7, is DVKVTQSSRYLVKRTGEKVFLECVQDMDHENMFWYRQDPGLGLRLIYFSYDVKMKEKGDIPEGYSVSREKKERFSLILESASTNQTSMYLCASSLPGQGAYEQYFGPGTRLTVT.

This chain joins TRBV28 and TRBJ1-1, with 10 bases that match TRBD1. The germline gives CDR1 MDHEN, CDR2 SYDVKM. V trimming: 3 bases; J trimming: 2 bases; junction bases outside the gene matches: 3. This CDR3 is built from 15 residues. The CDR3 is CASSFDRGRNTEAFF. DNA for the CDR3: TGTGCCAGCAGTTTTGACAGGGGGCGTAACACTGAAGCTTTCTTT. Drawing the rest from reference TRBV28 and TRBJ1-1, the complete variable domain is DVKVTQSSRYLVKRTGEKVFLECVQDMDHENMFWYRQDPGLGLRLIYFSYDVKMKEKGDIPEGYSVSREKKERFSLILESASTNQTSMYLCASSFDRGRNTEAFFGQGTRLTVV.